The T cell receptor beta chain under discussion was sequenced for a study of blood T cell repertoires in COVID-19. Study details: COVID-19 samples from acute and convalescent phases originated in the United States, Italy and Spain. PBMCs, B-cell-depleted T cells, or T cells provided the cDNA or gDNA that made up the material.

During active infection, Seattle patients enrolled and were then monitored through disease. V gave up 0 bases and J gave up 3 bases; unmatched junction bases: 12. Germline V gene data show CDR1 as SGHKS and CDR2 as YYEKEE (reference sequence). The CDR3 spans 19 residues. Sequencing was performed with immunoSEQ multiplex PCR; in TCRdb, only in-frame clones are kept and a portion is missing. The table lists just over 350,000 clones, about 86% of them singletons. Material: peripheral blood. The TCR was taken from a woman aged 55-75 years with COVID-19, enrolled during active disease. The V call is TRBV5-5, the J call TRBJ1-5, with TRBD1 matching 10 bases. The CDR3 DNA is TGTGCCAGCAGCTTGGGGATTTCTTGGGACAGGGGCACCAATCAGCCCCAGCATTTT. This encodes CASSLGISWDRGTNQPQHF.